The 17 T cell receptor beta chains below all came from one sample that was sequenced in a study of human T cells and chemical hapten exposure (dated by TCRdb to about 2021). According to the study, the label for this sample's time point signals: patch test 3, about 24 weeks after DPC sensitization. This specimen's treatment or condition label, per the study, means: therapeutic diphenylcyclopropenone sensitization with weekly scalp DPC. Libraries were built with RACE. Sequencing was carried out with a NextSeq 500. Through fastp at Q25 and MiXCR, TCRdb rebuilt clones from the public reads, retaining in-frame beta chains. Rows with a matching CDR3 protein are joined into one entry that keeps the most common DNA and genes. The sample has 190,000 or so distinct CDR3 sequences on record, around 25% of them singletons. 2.5% of the sample comes from the top ten. The sequences come from whole blood, collected in connection with sensitization to the hapten diphenylcyclopropenone (DPC). The receptor source for this set is a woman in her 40s with alopecia areata. Some clones in this sample may be carry-over from other donors' samples.

This clonotype showed up just a few times. The rearrangement joins TRBV29-1 to TRBJ2-3; D is ambiguous. In germline, CDR1 is SQVTM, CDR2 ANQGSEA. The V and J ends lost 6 bases and 3 bases respectively, with 19 bases between them. CDR3 length equals 15 residues. Written as DNA, the CDR3 is TGCAGCGTCCAACTCGAGGCAGTAGGGACAGATACGCAGTATTTT. Translation: CSVQLEAVGTDTQYF.

This clonotype has more than one count but fewer than ten. The chain is built from TRBV20-1 and TRBJ1-4; 8 positions match TRBD1. The V and J ends lost 7 bases and 8 bases, in that order; junction bases with no gene match: 6. Germline V CDR1 and CDR2: DFQATT, SNEGSKA (reference sequence). The CDR3 totals 12 residues. CDR3 bases: TGCAGTGGGGACAGGATCGGAGAAAAACTGTTTTTT. It is translated as CSGDRIGEKLFF.

This clonotype has only a few counts. The chain joins TRBV7-9 to TRBJ1-4; 9 nucleotides match TRBD1. The J segment lost 5 bases and the V segment lost 3 bases, leaving 4 bases of the junction unmatched. Germline V gene data show CDR1 as SEHNR and CDR2 as FQNEAQ (reference sequence). The CDR3 consists of 15 residues. The CDR3 region is CASSLGQGANEKLFF. The CDR3 DNA is TGTGCCAGCAGCTTGGGACAGGGCGCCAATGAAAAACTGTTTTTT.

This clonotype turned up a few times. The genes are TRBV27 and TRBJ2-7; 11 positions match TRBD1. The CDR3 sequence is 15 residues long. V trimming: 7 bases; J trimming: 6 bases; junction bases outside the gene matches: 11. Looked up from germline, CDR1 is MNHEY and CDR2 is SMNVEV (reference sequence). The CDR3 DNA reads TGTGCCAGCACCTTATGGGGGACAGGGGGGGGCGAGCAGTACTTC. Its translation is CASTLWGTGGGEQYF.

The CDR3 bases are TGTGCCAGCAGTGTCGGACAGGGACGGTCGTACAATGAGCAGTTCTTC. It codes for CASSVGQGRSYNEQFF. This chain joins TRBV12-3 or TRBV12-4 and TRBJ2-1; 8 nucleotides line up with TRBD1. The CDR3 consists of 16 residues. Trimming took 5 bases from V and 4 from J; bases not matched to a gene: 10.

The chain couples TRBV28 to TRBJ2-1; 8 bases are a match to TRBD1. The CDR3 covers 21 residues. V lost 6 bases and J lost 5; bases outside the gene matches: 27. Looked up from germline, CDR1 is MDHEN and CDR2 is SYDVKM. CDR3 DNA: TGTGCCAGCAGCTCCTTCTTCGGACAGGGAAGAGAGGGGACAGGCCACAATGAGCAGTTCTTC. This gives the protein CASSSFFGQGREGTGHNEQFF.

As to this clonotype: At one boundary the junction diverges from the germline segment, which might be a read error. This chain joins TRBV5-1 and TRBJ1-2, with a weak D call TRBD1 (5 bases). The CDR3 is made up of 14 amino acids. Germline-derived CDR1 and CDR2 are SGHRS and YFSETQ. CDR3 region: CASSSLQENSRYNF. Written as DNA, the CDR3 is TGCGCCAGCAGCTCCTTACAGGAAAATTCGCGCTACAACTTC.

The CDR3 sequence is CASSPVGLPQETQYF. The CDR3 region has the DNA TGTGCCAGCAGCCCGGTGGGACTTCCGCAAGAGACCCAGTACTTC. This chain connects TRBV7-2 to TRBJ2-5, with D possibly matching TRBD2 (6 bases). V was pared by 5 bases and J by 2 bases, with 15 bases between. Germline loops: CDR1 SGHTA, CDR2 FQGNSA. This CDR3 contains 15 residues.

There are a few counts of this clonotype. CDR3 region: CASSLGWVSNEQFF. In DNA, the CDR3 is TGCGCCAGCAGCTTGGGGTGGGTTTCCAATGAGCAGTTCTTC. The chain carries TRBV5-1 and TRBJ2-1; D uncertain. In germline, CDR1 is SGHRS, CDR2 YFSETQ. The CDR3 totals 14 residues. V was shortened by 0 bases and J by 6 bases, with 10 bases between the two germline ends.

This clonotype occurred a few times. V is TRBV5-1 and J is TRBJ1-1; 7 bases map to TRBD1. The CDR3 is made up of 15 amino acids. Germline CDR1 SGHRS, CDR2 YFSETQ. J lost 2 bases, V lost 4 bases, and 8 bases had no gene match. DNA of the CDR3: TGCGCCAGCAGCCTGTGGACAGGAGGAAACACTGAAGCTTTCTTT. Residues: CASSLWTGGNTEAFF.

The chain has TRBV20-1 and TRBJ2-5, with a tentative D call TRBD1 (6 bases). The CDR3 has 16 amino acids. Trimming stripped 4 bases from V and 5 bases from J, with 23 bases between. Looked up from germline, CDR1 is DFQATT and CDR2 is SNEGSKA (reference sequence). The CDR3 region has the DNA TGCAGTGCTACCGGACGTCTAGGGGGAGCGAGTGAGACCCAGTACTTC. Amino acids: CSATGRLGGASETQYF.

In this sample, this clonotype turned up many times. The rearrangement joins TRBV20-1 to TRBJ1-1; D unclear. Trimming took off 7 bases at V and 8 bases at J, with 20 bases between the two ends. The germline gives CDR1 DFQATT, CDR2 SNEGSKA (reference sequence). CDR3 length: 13 residues. The CDR3 spells CSVPGREAVEAFF. The CDR3 DNA sequence: TGCAGTGTCCCGGGCCGGGAAGCCGTCGAAGCTTTCTTT.

This chain uses TRBV28 with TRBJ2-4; maybe TRBD1 (6 bases). Deletions cut 7 bases from V and 7 bases from J, with 17 bases between. Germline assignment: CDR1 MDHEN and CDR2 SYDVKM. The CDR3 length is 14 residues. CDR3 in DNA: TGTGCCAGCAACTGGGGATACAGGGAGAACATTCAGTACTTC. It is translated as CASNWGYRENIQYF.

CDR3 region: CASSLYGRMETQYF. Here the CDR3 DNA reads TGTGCCAGCAGCTTATACGGGCGGATGGAGACCCAGTACTTC. The genes are TRBV7-2 and TRBJ2-5, with D unclear. The V end lost 2 bases, the J end lost 5 bases, and 12 bases lay between the germline ends. The CDR3 is 14 amino acids. Germline V lookup: CDR1 SGHTA, CDR2 FQGNSA.

This clonotype has only a few counts. The DNA for the CDR3 is TGTGCCAGCAGCCAAAAGGGCTGGCAGCCCCAGCATTTT. As protein: CASSQKGWQPQHF. The chain recombines TRBV3-1 with TRBJ1-5; no definite D call. V lost 2 bases and J 7 bases, leaving 9 bases between the germline ends. Germline CDR1 reads LGHDT; CDR2 reads YNNKEL (reference sequence). The CDR3 contains 13 residues.

The chain has TRBV20-1 and TRBJ1-6; perhaps TRBD1 as D (5 bases). The CDR3 has 14 amino acids. Trimming pared 1 base from V and 5 bases from J, leaving 9 bases between. Germline CDR1 and CDR2: DFQATT and SNEGSKA (reference sequence). The CDR3 DNA sequence: TGCAGTGCTAGAGCAGGGTCGGATAATTCACCCCTCCACTTT. As protein: CSARAGSDNSPLHF.

The J gene is TRBJ2-7, the V gene TRBV24-1, with a weak D call TRBD1 (6 bases). Germline V CDR1 and CDR2: KGHDR, SFDVKD. V lost 3 bases and J lost 7, with 15 bases in between. CDR3 size: 14 residues. This CDR3 is CATSDGIGGREQYF. Here the CDR3 DNA reads TGTGCCACCAGTGATGGAATAGGGGGAAGGGAGCAGTACTTC.